These 4 T cell receptor beta chains share one sample of origin, sequenced in a study of beta chain features in type 1 diabetes. Overall study findings and caveats: Patients with Type 1 diabetes showed moderately but significantly shorter TCRB CDR3s in all four CD4+ subsets.

The study reverse transcribed the entire isolated RNA, so it sequenced expressed TCRB transcripts. Measured with immunoSEQ multiplex PCR; TCRdb has only the in-frame clones, and not every one. The sample includes about 150,000 clones, approximately 7.8% of them seen just once. Their antigens remain unidentified. Material for sequencing was central memory CD4+ T cells from blood. The receptors were gathered from a woman aged 35 to 49 with type 1 diabetes.

The chain has TRBV4-2 and TRBJ1-1; a weak D match, TRBD1 (5 bases). The ends were cut back, 1 base at V and 4 bases at J, with 19 bases in the middle. Germline-derived CDR1 and CDR2 are LGHNA and YNFKEQ. This CDR3 has 17 amino acids. The CDR3 DNA reads TGTGCCAGCAGCCAAGTGGAAAGTCAGGGAAAGGGCACTGAAGCTTTCTTT. Its translation: CASSQVESQGKGTEAFF.

This clone was detected a few times. The V and J genes are TRBV6-5 and TRBJ2-1; 14 nucleotides match TRBD2. Germline V gene data show CDR1 as MNHEY and CDR2 as SVGAGI. V dropped 5 bases and J dropped 7; count of bases not matched to a gene: 4. The CDR3 has 15 amino acids. CDR3 protein: CASSQRLAGGNEQFF. DNA for the CDR3: TGTGCCAGCAGTCAAAGACTAGCGGGAGGGAATGAGCAGTTCTTC.

V is TRBV27 and J is TRBJ2-7, with D possibly TRBD2 on 6 matching bases. The germline V gene has CDR1 MNHEY and CDR2 SMNVEV (reference sequence). V was cut by 3 bases and J by 6 bases, with 15 bases left in between. This CDR3 has 14 amino acids. The CDR3, as DNA: TGTGCCAGCAGTTTTGGCAGGGAGGCCCTCGAGCAGTACTTC. This sequence encodes CASSFGREALEQYF.

The gene calls are TRBV9 and TRBJ2-3; D gene unclear. The V and J ends lost 3 bases and 2 bases respectively, with 13 bases between them. This CDR3 is 15 amino acids long. The germline V gene encodes CDR1 SGDLS and CDR2 YYNGEE. In DNA form, the CDR3 reads TGTGCCAGCAGCGGGCTACCGGAGATCACAGATACGCAGTATTTT. Protein sequence: CASSGLPEITDTQYF.